This T cell receptor (beta chain) was profiled in a study of cytomegalovirus exposure and HLA in healthy donors. Study-wide points: Later analysis revealed greater clonal expansion in HLA-associated TCR beta chains than in equally common others.

From germline, CDR1 is SGHTA and CDR2 FQGNSA. Trimming pared 5 bases from V and 2 bases from J, leaving 18 bases between. This CDR3 contains 16 residues. The primer mix had 60 Vbeta and 13 Jbeta primers. Per the original data handling: The count from a later analysis was some 83 million unique TCR beta chains, about 10 million of them shared. Clones were read by immunoSEQ multiplex PCR, and TCRdb kept only the in-frame ones, dropping some. The DNA gave D and trimming, while V, J and clone size come from that table. The profile shows over 150,000 clones, approximately 72% of them singletons. This clone has only a few counts. Its antigen is unknown.

This TCR came from a man aged 45-65 years in good health and CMV-seronegative. This chain connects TRBV7-2 to TRBJ1-1; D is possibly TRBD1 (5 bases). Sequenced input: PBMCs. The CDR3: CASSQNSRAVNTEAFF. The CDR3 region has the DNA TGTGCCAGCAGCCAAAATTCCAGGGCCGTTAACACTGAAGCTTTCTTT.